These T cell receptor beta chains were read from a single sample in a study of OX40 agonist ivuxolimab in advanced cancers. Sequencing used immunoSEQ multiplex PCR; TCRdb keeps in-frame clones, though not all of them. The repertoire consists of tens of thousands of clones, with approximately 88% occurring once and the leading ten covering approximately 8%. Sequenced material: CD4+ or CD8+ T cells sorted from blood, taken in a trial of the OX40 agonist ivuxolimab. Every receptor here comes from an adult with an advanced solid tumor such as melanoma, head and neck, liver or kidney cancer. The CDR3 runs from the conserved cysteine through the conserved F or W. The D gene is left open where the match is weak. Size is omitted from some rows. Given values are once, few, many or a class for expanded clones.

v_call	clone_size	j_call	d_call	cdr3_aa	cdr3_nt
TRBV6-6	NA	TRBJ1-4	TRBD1	CASGQGVGKLFF	TGTGCCAGCGGACAGGGAGTCGGAAAACTGTTTTTT
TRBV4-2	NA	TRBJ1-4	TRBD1	CASSLNAGGGDRYDEKLFF	TGTGCCAGCAGCCTAAACGCCGGAGGGGGCGATAGGTATGATGAAAAACTGTTTTTT
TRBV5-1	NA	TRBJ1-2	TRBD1	CASSYQTGGHNYGYTF	TGCGCCAGCAGCTACCAGACAGGGGGTCATAACTATGGCTACACCTTC
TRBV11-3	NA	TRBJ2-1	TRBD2	CASSLDGTSGSQLRYNEQFF	TGTGCCAGCAGCTTAGACGGGACTAGCGGGAGCCAACTCCGTTACAATGAGCAGTTCTTC
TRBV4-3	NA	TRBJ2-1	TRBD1	CASSQEGTDAYNEQFF	TGCGCCAGCAGCCAAGAGGGGACAGACGCTTACAATGAGCAGTTCTTC
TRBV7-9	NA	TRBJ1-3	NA	CASSFTGSGGNTIYF	TGTGCCAGCAGCTTCACAGGGTCGGGGGGAAACACCATATATTTT
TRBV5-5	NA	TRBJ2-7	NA	CASSWPGAQGREQYF	TGTGCCAGCAGCTGGCCAGGGGCCCAAGGACGGGAGCAGTACTTC
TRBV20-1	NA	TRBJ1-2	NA	CSARGEYGYTF	TGCAGTGCTAGAGGCGAGTATGGCTACACCTTC
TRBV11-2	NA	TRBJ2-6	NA	CASSSAGANVLTF	TGTGCCAGCAGCAGTGCTGGGGCCAACGTCCTGACTTTC
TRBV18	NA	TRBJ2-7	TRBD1	CASSPLQGNSYEQYF	TGTGCCAGCTCACCCCTACAGGGGAACTCCTACGAGCAGTACTTC
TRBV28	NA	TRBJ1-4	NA	CASSLPDGNEKLFF	TGTGCCAGCAGCCTTCCGGATGGTAATGAAAAACTGTTTTTT
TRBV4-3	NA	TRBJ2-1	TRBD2	CASSPHHYMPLTSFHEQFF	TGCGCCAGCAGCCCTCACCACTATATGCCCCTGACTAGCTTTCATGAGCAGTTCTTC
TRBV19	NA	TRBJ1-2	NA	CASSEFRDSYTF	TGTGCCAGTAGTGAATTCAGGGATAGCTACACCTTC
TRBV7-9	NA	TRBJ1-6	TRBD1	CASSSPGTGVDSPLHF	TGTGCCAGCAGCTCCCCCGGGACAGGGGTAGATTCACCCCTCCACTTT
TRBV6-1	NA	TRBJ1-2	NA	CASSDGVPTNYGYTF	TGTGCCAGCAGTGATGGGGTTCCCACTAACTATGGCTACACCTTC
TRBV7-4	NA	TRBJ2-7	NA	CATTGYEQYF	TGTGCCACCACAGGCTACGAGCAGTACTTC
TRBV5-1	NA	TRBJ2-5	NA	CASASFGETQYF	TGCGCCAGCGCCTCGTTCGGAGAGACCCAGTACTTC
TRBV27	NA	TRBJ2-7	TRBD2	CASSRFPSGEYSYEQYF	TGTGCCAGCAGTCGATTTCCTAGCGGGGAATACTCCTACGAGCAGTACTTC
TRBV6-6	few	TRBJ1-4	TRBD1	CASSPSGTDNEKLFF	TGTGCCAGCAGCCCTTCTGGGACAGACAATGAAAAACTGTTTTTT
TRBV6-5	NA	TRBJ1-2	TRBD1	CASSFGDRMGGYTF	TGTGCCAGCAGTTTTGGGGACAGGATGGGTGGCTACACCTTC
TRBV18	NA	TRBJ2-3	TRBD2	CASSLSGSTQYF	TGTGCCAGCTCACTTAGCGGGAGCACGCAGTATTTT
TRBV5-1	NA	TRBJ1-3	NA	CASSLAPGQEVNTIYF	TGCGCCAGCAGCTTGGCGCCGGGACAAGAAGTAAACACCATATATTTT
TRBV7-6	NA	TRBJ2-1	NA	CASSLDGNNEQFF	TGTGCCAGCAGCTTGGACGGGAACAATGAGCAGTTCTTC
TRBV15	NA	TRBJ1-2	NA	CATSRDLWDGEANYGYTF	TGTGCCACCAGCAGAGATCTTTGGGACGGAGAAGCTAACTATGGCTACACCTTC
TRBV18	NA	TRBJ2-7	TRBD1	CASSPTTGNYEQYF	TGTGCCAGCTCACCAACGACAGGGAACTACGAGCAGTACTTC
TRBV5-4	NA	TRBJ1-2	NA	CASSWDYGYTF	TGTGCCAGCAGCTGGGACTATGGCTACACCTTC
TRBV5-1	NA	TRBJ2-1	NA	CASSLWQNNEQFF	TGCGCCAGCAGCTTGTGGCAGAATAATGAGCAGTTCTTC
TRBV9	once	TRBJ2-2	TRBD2	CASSVGASGSMRGGELFF	TGTGCCAGCAGCGTAGGGGCTAGCGGGAGCATGAGAGGCGGGGAGCTGTTTTTT
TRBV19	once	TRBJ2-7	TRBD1	CASSITGGSYEQYF	TGTGCCAGTAGTATCACAGGGGGCTCCTACGAGCAGTACTTC
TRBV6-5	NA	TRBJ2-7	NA	CASSYSNRGYEQYF	TGTGCCAGCAGTTACTCGAACCGGGGTTACGAGCAGTACTTC
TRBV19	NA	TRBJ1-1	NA	CASSTNSPWVFF	TGTGCCAGTAGTACCAACAGTCCCTGGGTCTTCTTT
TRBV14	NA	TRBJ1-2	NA	CASSPQLYYGYTF	TGTGCCAGCAGCCCACAGTTATACTATGGCTACACCTTC
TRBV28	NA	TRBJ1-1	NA	CASSLFLFSGDMNTEAFF	TGTGCCAGCAGTTTATTTTTGTTTTCCGGGGACATGAACACTGAAGCTTTCTTT